The next 31 T cell receptor beta chains were all read from a single sample in a study of early T cells in non-severe SARS-CoV-2 infection. TCRdb called the 5' RACE reads again in MiXCR, with one record for every CDR3 protein. Among roughly 97,000 distinct CDR3 sequences listed, 9.5% to 12% were seen once. The material sequenced was whole blood, taken at baseline. These receptors were collected from an adult who was a healthcare worker with PCR-confirmed SARS-CoV-2 infection or an uninfected control (not recorded which).

Here the CDR3 reads CASSLGLAGAGELFF. CDR3 in DNA: TGTGCCAGCAGCCTGGGACTAGCGGGAGCCGGGGAGCTGTTTTTT. The gene calls are TRBV7-3 and TRBJ2-2, with 14 bases that match TRBD2. There are 15 residues in the CDR3. Looked up from germline, CDR1 is SGHTA and CDR2 is FQGTGA. V dropped 5 bases and J dropped 6; count of bases not matched to a gene: 2.

The chain has TRBV3-1 and TRBJ1-3, with D hard to call. Per the germline V gene, CDR1 is LGHDT and CDR2 is YNNKEL (reference sequence). The length of the CDR3 is 13 residues. The germline V and J ends were trimmed by 0 bases and 4 bases, with 4 bases remaining between them. The CDR3 region is CASSQDYGNTIYF. DNA of the CDR3: TGTGCCAGCAGCCAAGATTACGGAAACACCATATATTTT.

About this clonotype: The CDR3 carries no conserved terminal phenylalanine or tryptophan, so it likely arises from a read error. The rearrangement uses TRBV20-1 and TRBJ2-1; weak D call: TRBD2 (5 bases). The germline gives CDR1 DFQATT, CDR2 SNEGSKA (reference sequence). CDR3 length: 14 residues. Trimming left V 5 bases short and J 7 bases short, with 18 bases between. CDR3 in DNA: TGCAGTGCTGAGCTGACCGCGGGCACGAATGAGCAGTTCATC. This gives the protein CSAELTAGTNEQFI.

This clonotype occurred a few times. V is TRBV6-2 or TRBV6-3 and J is TRBJ2-7; TRBD2 agrees at 8 bases. CDR1 is MNHEY, CDR2 SVGEGT, per germline. V lost 0 bases, J lost 6 bases, and 10 bases stayed unmatched. The CDR3 consists of 16 residues. CDR3 coding DNA: TGTGCCAGCAGTTACTCGTTGGGGACTAGTAGCGTCGAGCAGTACTTC. It is translated as CASSYSLGTSSVEQYF.

A few counts support this clonotype. The chain recombines TRBV5-1 with TRBJ1-6, with TRBD1 as a possible D gene (5 bases). V dropped 3 bases and J dropped 7 bases, with 17 bases sitting between them. Germline V gives CDR1 SGHRS, CDR2 YFSETQ. This CDR3 is built from 16 residues. CDR3 sequence reads: CASSSRVQGGNSPLHF. The CDR3 nucleotides read TGCGCCAGCAGCTCCCGCGTTCAGGGTGGCAATTCACCCCTCCACTTT.

This clonotype was recorded once. The chain has TRBV6-2 or TRBV6-3 and TRBJ1-5; D gene uncertain. CDR3 length: 14 residues. Germline CDR1 is MNHEY and CDR2 is SVGEGT. V lost 0 bases to trimming and J lost 5 bases, with 8 bases between them. CDR3 sequence (DNA): TGTGCCAGCAGTTACTCGGGCAGCTATCAGCCCCAGCATTTT. It yields the protein CASSYSGSYQPQHF.

The chain recombines TRBV20-1 with TRBJ2-7, with 8 nucleotides matching TRBD1. Germline V gene sequence: CDR1 DFQATT, CDR2 SNEGSKA (reference sequence). This CDR3 spans 15 amino acids. J lost 6 bases, V lost 1 base, and 11 bases had no gene match. DNA for the CDR3: TGCAGTGCTAGAGGGTTTTTGGACAGGGCTGGCGAGCAGTACTTC. The encoded protein is CSARGFLDRAGEQYF.

This clonotype showed up just a few times. This chain connects TRBV7-6 to TRBJ1-1; D uncertain. The germline V and J ends were trimmed by 7 bases and 10 bases, with 25 bases remaining between them. This CDR3 is 15 amino acids long. From germline, CDR1 is SGHVS and CDR2 FNYEAQ. The CDR3 is CASTPKGRRSDGAFF. CDR3 DNA: TGTGCCAGCACCCCTAAGGGCAGACGATCCGATGGAGCTTTCTTT.

This clonotype was observed many times. The J gene is TRBJ1-4, the V gene TRBV9; D ambiguous. There are 12 residues in the CDR3. Germline CDR1 SGDLS, CDR2 YYNGEE. V was cut by 3 bases and J by 10 bases, with 10 bases left in between. This CDR3 reads CASSALLAKLFF. The CDR3 bases are TGTGCCAGCAGCGCCCTTTTAGCAAAACTGTTTTTT.

In its sample, this clonotype was seen many times. The chain joins TRBV6-1 to TRBJ1-5; D perhaps matches TRBD1 (6 bases). The CDR3 totals 15 residues. The germline V gene encodes CDR1 MNHNS and CDR2 SASEGT. Trimming took off 5 bases at V and 1 base at J, with 12 bases between the two ends. The CDR3 nucleotides are TGTGCCAGCAGTAGGACAGTCATAAGCAATCAGCCCCAGCATTTT. It translates to CASSRTVISNQPQHF.

This clonotype has only a few counts. The rearrangement joins TRBV3-1 to TRBJ2-6; no reliable D call. V was trimmed by 1 base and J by 6 bases, leaving 7 bases between them. CDR1 is LGHDT and CDR2 is YNNKEL in the germline V gene (reference sequence). CDR3 length equals 14 residues. For the CDR3, the DNA is TGTGCCAGCAGCCAAGTCCCACAGGCCAACGTCCTGACTTTC. Protein sequence: CASSQVPQANVLTF.

A few counts support this clonotype. The V and J genes are TRBV29-1 and TRBJ2-2; D might be TRBD1 (5 bases). The CDR3 loop spans 14 amino acids. The germline CDR1 and CDR2 sequences are SQVTM and ANQGSEA. Trimming removed 5 bases from V and 0 bases from J, with 10 bases in between. The CDR3 coding sequence is TGCAGCGTTTCCAGGGAATCGAACACCGGGGAGCTGTTTTTT. Its protein product is CSVSRESNTGELFF.

This chain links TRBV10-3 with TRBJ2-7, with D tentatively TRBD1 (5 bases). V gave up 0 bases and J gave up 4 bases, with 13 bases separating them. The CDR3 covers 15 residues. The germline gives CDR1 ENHRY, CDR2 SYGVKD. CDR3 in amino acids: CAISESLAGFYEQYF. CDR3 nucleotide sequence: TGTGCCATCAGTGAGTCGTTGGCAGGGTTTTACGAGCAGTACTTC.

The table lists this clonotype with many counts. The V and J genes are TRBV27 and TRBJ2-7; 8 bases are a match to TRBD2. This CDR3 has 13 amino acids. Germline V gene sequence: CDR1 MNHEY, CDR2 SMNVEV (reference sequence). V lost 10 bases and J lost 0; bases outside the gene matches: 5. The CDR3 here is CATTSGSSYEQYF. The DNA of the CDR3 is TGTGCCACCACTAGCGGTAGCTCCTACGAGCAGTACTTC.

This clonotype was detected only a few times. The chain combines TRBV10-2 with TRBJ2-7; D is unresolved. The length of the CDR3 is 15 residues. Trimming left V 2 bases short and J 0 bases short, with 11 bases between. CDR1 and CDR2 from the germline V gene are WSHSY and SAAADI. The CDR3 sequence is CASSEAYRVSYEQYF. CDR3 in DNA: TGCGCCAGCAGTGAGGCATACAGAGTCTCCTACGAGCAGTACTTC.

The chain joins TRBV11-2 to TRBJ1-2; a weak D match, TRBD1 (6 bases). The germline V and J ends were trimmed by 6 bases and 4 bases, with 15 bases remaining between them. CDR1 and CDR2 from the germline V gene are SGHAT and FQNNGV. CDR3 size: 14 residues. The CDR3 DNA is TGTGCCAGCAGTAGATCCGGACAGTTCTATGGCTACACCTTC. It codes for CASSRSGQFYGYTF. The variable domain in full, completed from reference TRBV11-2 and TRBJ1-2, reads EAGVAQSPRYKIIEKRQSVAFWCNPISGHATLYWYQQILGQGPKLLIQFQNNGVVDDSQLPKDRFSAERLKGVDSTLKIQPAKLEDSAVYLCASSRSGQFYGYTFGSGTRLTVV.

This clonotype occurred many times. The rearrangement links TRBV6-1 to TRBJ1-1; D is undetermined. The germline V gene encodes CDR1 MNHNS and CDR2 SASEGT. The CDR3 spans 15 residues. Trimming stripped 2 bases from V and 0 bases from J, with 10 bases between. This CDR3 is CASSELQALNTEAFF. The CDR3 DNA is TGTGCCAGCAGTGAATTGCAGGCCCTGAACACTGAAGCTTTCTTT.

This clonotype was seen ten or more times. The chain has TRBV5-1 and TRBJ1-4, with 7 bases lining up with TRBD1. Germline V gene lookup returns CDR1 SGHRS and CDR2 YFSETQ. Germline trimming cut 4 bases from V and 4 bases from J; bases unmatched to any gene: 7. The length of the CDR3 is 15 residues. DNA of the CDR3: TGCGCCAGCAGCAGAGACAGGGCGGGTAATGAAAAACTGTTTTTT. Protein sequence: CASSRDRAGNEKLFF.

In its sample, this clonotype was seen a few times. The chain couples TRBV30 to TRBJ2-2, with TRBD1 matching 7 bases. J gave up 2 bases and V 8 bases, and 11 bases lay outside the gene matches. The CDR3 has 15 amino acids. The germline CDR1 and CDR2 sequences are GTSNPN and SVGIG (reference sequence). CDR3: CAAPRGQGNTGELFF. In DNA form, the CDR3 reads TGTGCCGCCCCAAGGGGGCAGGGAAACACCGGGGAGCTGTTTTTT.

This clonotype was detected many times. V gene TRBV2 combines with J gene TRBJ2-5; D gene ambiguous. Trimming took off 6 bases at V and 2 bases at J, with 4 bases between the two ends. The CDR3 covers 11 residues. The germline gives CDR1 SNHLY, CDR2 FYNNEI. This chain's CDR3 is CASSAQETQYF. The CDR3 DNA reads as TGTGCCAGCAGCGCTCAAGAGACCCAGTACTTC.

The chain carries TRBV5-5 and TRBJ2-3; a possible D gene is TRBD1 (5 bases). Looked up from germline, CDR1 is SGHKS and CDR2 is YYEKEE (reference sequence). The V and J ends lost 0 bases and 4 bases respectively, with 12 bases between them. The CDR3 loop spans 15 amino acids. The CDR3 protein is CASSLVSGSADTQYF. The CDR3 DNA follows: TGTGCCAGCAGCTTGGTTTCAGGGTCGGCAGATACGCAGTATTTT.

This chain connects TRBV29-1 to TRBJ2-3, with D unclear. Germline V CDR1 and CDR2: SQVTM, ANQGSEA. The CDR3 consists of 11 residues. V was trimmed by 6 bases and J by 6 bases, leaving 10 bases between them. CDR3 DNA sequence: TGCAGCGTCATTAGGTCGGATACGCAGTATTTT. This sequence encodes CSVIRSDTQYF.

This clonotype has more than one count but fewer than ten. This sequence joins TRBV6-1 and TRBJ2-1; a weak D match, TRBD2 (6 bases). Germline V lookup: CDR1 MNHNS, CDR2 SASEGT. Trimming took off 1 base at V and 3 bases at J, with 10 bases between the two ends. The CDR3 loop spans 15 amino acids. The CDR3 region is CASSEGPDYYNEQFF. CDR3 nucleotide sequence: TGTGCCAGCAGTGAAGGGCCGGACTACTACAATGAGCAGTTCTTC.

This clonotype was seen at least ten times. The rearrangement uses TRBV4-3 and TRBJ2-7; TRBD2 agrees at 8 bases. The J segment lost 6 bases and the V segment lost 0 bases, leaving 10 bases of the junction unmatched. Germline lookup yields CDR1 LGHNA and CDR2 YSLEER. CDR3 length: 16 amino acids. The chain's CDR3 is CASSQDPAGDNFEQYF. CDR3 coding DNA: TGCGCCAGCAGCCAAGATCCAGCGGGAGATAACTTCGAGCAGTACTTC.

This chain links TRBV21-1 with TRBJ2-7; the listed D gene, TRBD2, was not tested against the DNA. TRBV21-1 is a documented pseudogene. The CDR3 consists of 16 residues. DNA for the CDR3: TGTGCCAGCAGCAAAACGATTAGCGGGACCTCCTACGAGCAGTACTTC. This encodes CASSKTISGTSYEQYF.

This rearrangement joins TRBV20-1 to TRBJ1-4; D gene uncertain. CDR1 and CDR2 (germline): DFQATT, SNEGSKA (reference sequence). This CDR3 is built from 13 residues. V gave up 6 bases and J gave up 3 bases, with 11 bases separating them. The CDR3 DNA follows: TGCAGTGCCGCCGGGAACCCTAATGAAAAACTGTTTTTT. This translates into CSAAGNPNEKLFF.

V is TRBV5-4 and J is TRBJ2-1; 12 nucleotides agree with TRBD2. V was pared by 4 bases and J by 7 bases, with 6 bases of the junction left unmatched. This CDR3 comprises 15 residues. In germline, CDR1 is SGHNT, CDR2 YYREEE (reference sequence). The DNA of the CDR3 is TGTGCCAGCAGCACCTCTAGCGGGGGGGCGAATGAGCAGTTCTTC. It codes for CASSTSSGGANEQFF.

The chain combines TRBV7-9 with TRBJ2-4; perhaps TRBD1 as D (6 bases). Germline V CDR1 and CDR2: SEHNR, FQNEAQ (reference sequence). The CDR3 is 13 amino acids. V was shortened by 2 bases and J by 8 bases, with 10 bases between the two germline ends. The CDR3 spells CASSLSAGDIQYF. The CDR3 DNA follows: TGTGCCAGCAGCTTATCGGCAGGGGACATTCAGTACTTC.

The gene calls are TRBV7-2 and TRBJ2-3; D possibly corresponds to TRBD2 (6 bases). The V end was cut by 5 bases, the J end by 6 bases, with 12 bases between. The CDR3 has 13 residues. Germline V CDR1 and CDR2: SGHTA, FQGNSA. The CDR3 loop is CASSPPSGDTQYF. CDR3 DNA sequence: TGTGCCAGCAGCCCTCCGAGCGGGGATACGCAGTATTTT.

This clonotype has more than one count but fewer than ten. The rearrangement links TRBV10-3 to TRBJ1-3; D unclear. With 6 bases removed from V and 0 bases from J, the gap between germline ends came to 15 bases. Germline CDR1 and CDR2: ENHRY and SYGVKD. CDR3 size: 16 residues. The CDR3 sequence: CAIRDWEESSGNTIYF. The CDR3 DNA follows: TGTGCCATCAGAGATTGGGAGGAAAGCTCTGGAAACACCATATATTTT.

The J gene is TRBJ2-1, the V gene TRBV7-2; D remains ambiguous. Between the trimmed V and J ends, which lost 7 bases and 7 bases, there was a span of 14 bases. The CDR3 is 13 residues long. Looked up from germline, CDR1 is SGHTA and CDR2 is FQGNSA. The CDR3 DNA follows: TGTGCCAGCATCTTGACGGGTCCAAATGAGCAGTTCTTC. Its translation: CASILTGPNEQFF.